This T cell receptor (beta chain) was documented in a study of human thymus T cells. The study used thymus tissue resected during corrective heart surgery. V lost 5 bases to trimming and J lost 4 bases; unmatched junction nucleotides: 6. The CDR3 consists of 14 residues. Per germline, CDR1 SGHRS and CDR2 YFSETQ. General observations from the study: In unrelated individuals, thymic repertoires overlapped highly, according to related research.

A word on this clone: Its matching antigen is unknown.

Some clones are missing from TCRdb's copy, which holds only in-frame ones; the method was immunoSEQ multiplex PCR. The sample has 65,000 to 90,000 clones; 95% are singletons. Sequenced material: thymus tissue. The sequence came from a girl less than two years old with a congenital heart defect but otherwise immunologically healthy. The chain employs TRBV5-1 and TRBJ2-7, with 10 bases matching TRBD1. CDR3 loop: CASRWTGGVYEQYF. As DNA, the CDR3 is TGCGCCAGCAGGTGGACAGGGGGGGTATACGAGCAGTACTTC. The complete variable domain, with remaining parts taken from reference TRBV5-1 and TRBJ2-7, reads KAGVTQTPRYLIKTRGQQVTLSCSPISGHRSVSWYQQTPGQGLQFLFEYFSETQRNKGNFPGRFSGRQFSNSRSEMNVSTLELGDSALYLCASRWTGGVYEQYFGPGTRLTVT.